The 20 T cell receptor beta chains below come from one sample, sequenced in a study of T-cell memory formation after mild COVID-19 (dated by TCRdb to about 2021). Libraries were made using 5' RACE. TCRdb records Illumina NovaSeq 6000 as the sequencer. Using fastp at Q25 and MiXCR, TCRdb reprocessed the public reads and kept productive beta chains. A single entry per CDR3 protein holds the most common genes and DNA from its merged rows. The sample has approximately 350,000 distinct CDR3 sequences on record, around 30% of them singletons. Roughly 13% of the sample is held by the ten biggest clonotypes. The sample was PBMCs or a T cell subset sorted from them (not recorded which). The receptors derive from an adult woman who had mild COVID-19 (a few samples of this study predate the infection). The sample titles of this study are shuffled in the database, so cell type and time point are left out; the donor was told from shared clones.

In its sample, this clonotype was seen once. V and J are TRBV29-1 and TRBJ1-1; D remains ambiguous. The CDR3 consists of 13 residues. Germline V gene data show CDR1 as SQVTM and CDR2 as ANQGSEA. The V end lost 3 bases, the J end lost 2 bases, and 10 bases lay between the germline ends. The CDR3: CSVERPLNTEAFF. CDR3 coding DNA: TGCAGCGTTGAGCGGCCCCTTAACACTGAAGCTTTCTTT.

For the CDR3, the DNA is TGTGCCAGCAGCCTCACCCCGGACAGGGGAGCTCGGTTTGGCTACACCTTC. Its translation: CASSLTPDRGARFGYTF. The rearrangement joins TRBV9 to TRBJ1-2, with 9 bases lining up with TRBD1. The CDR3 runs to 17 residues. From germline, CDR1 is SGDLS and CDR2 YYNGEE. Trimming cost V 4 bases and J 7 bases; bases outside gene matches: 17.

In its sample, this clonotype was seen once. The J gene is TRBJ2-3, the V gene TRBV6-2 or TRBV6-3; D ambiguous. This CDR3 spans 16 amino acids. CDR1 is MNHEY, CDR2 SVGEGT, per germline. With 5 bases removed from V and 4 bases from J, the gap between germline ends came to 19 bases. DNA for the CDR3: TGTGCCAGCAGTACCCCCCGGGCCTCGCAACCAGATACGCAGTATTTT. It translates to CASSTPRASQPDTQYF.

CDR3 in amino acids: CASSPLWTGELFF. The CDR3 DNA reads as TGTGCCAGCAGCCCCCTCTGGACCGGGGAGCTGTTTTTT. V usage is TRBV3-1 and J usage is TRBJ2-2; D is unresolved. The CDR3 covers 13 residues. The V end lost 4 bases, the J end lost 5 bases, and 8 bases lay between the germline ends. Germline-derived CDR1 and CDR2 are LGHDT and YNNKEL (reference sequence).

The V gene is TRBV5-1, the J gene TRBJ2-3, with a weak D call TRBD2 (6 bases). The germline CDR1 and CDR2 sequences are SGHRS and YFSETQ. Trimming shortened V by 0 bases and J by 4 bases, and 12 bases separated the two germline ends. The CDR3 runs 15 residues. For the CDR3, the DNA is TGCGCCAGCAGCTTGGGGTCTAGCGTCCCAGATACGCAGTATTTT. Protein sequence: CASSLGSSVPDTQYF.

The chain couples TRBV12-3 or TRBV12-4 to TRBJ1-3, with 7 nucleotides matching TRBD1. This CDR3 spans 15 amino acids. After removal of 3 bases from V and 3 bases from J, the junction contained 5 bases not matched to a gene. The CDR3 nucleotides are TGTGCCAGCAGTTTCGTGACAGGGAATGGAAACACCATATATTTT. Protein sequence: CASSFVTGNGNTIYF.

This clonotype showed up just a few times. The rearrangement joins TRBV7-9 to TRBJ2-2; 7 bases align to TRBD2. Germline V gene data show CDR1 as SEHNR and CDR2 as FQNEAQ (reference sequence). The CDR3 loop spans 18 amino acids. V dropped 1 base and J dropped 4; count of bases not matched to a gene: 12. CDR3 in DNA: TGTGCCAGCAGCTTAGAAAGAGCGGGAAGGTCCCGCACCGGGGAGCTGTTTTTT. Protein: CASSLERAGRSRTGELFF.

The CDR3 DNA follows: TGCGCCAGCAGCCCTTGGGAGGATGAGCAGTTCTTC. The encoded protein is CASSPWEDEQFF. The chain employs TRBV5-1 and TRBJ2-1, with D perhaps TRBD2 (6 bases). The germline CDR1 and CDR2 sequences are SGHRS and YFSETQ. With 4 bases removed from V and 8 bases from J, the gap between germline ends came to 10 bases. This CDR3 contains 12 residues.

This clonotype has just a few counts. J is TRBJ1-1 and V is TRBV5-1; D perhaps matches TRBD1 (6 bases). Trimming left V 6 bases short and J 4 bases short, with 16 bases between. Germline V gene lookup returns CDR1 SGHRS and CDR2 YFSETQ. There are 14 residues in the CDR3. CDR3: CASTGSGATTEAFF. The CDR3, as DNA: TGCGCCAGCACGGGGTCAGGGGCTACCACTGAAGCTTTCTTT.

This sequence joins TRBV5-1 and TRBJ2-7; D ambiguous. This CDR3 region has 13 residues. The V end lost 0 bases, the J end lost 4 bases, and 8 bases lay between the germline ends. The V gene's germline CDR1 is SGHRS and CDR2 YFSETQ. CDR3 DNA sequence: TGCGCCAGCAGCTTGGAAGTTGGGTACGAGCAGTACTTC. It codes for CASSLEVGYEQYF.

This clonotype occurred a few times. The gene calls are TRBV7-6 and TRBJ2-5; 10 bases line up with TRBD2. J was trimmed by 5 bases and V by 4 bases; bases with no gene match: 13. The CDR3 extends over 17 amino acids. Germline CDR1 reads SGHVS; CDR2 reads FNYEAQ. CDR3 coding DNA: TGTGCCAGCAGCTCGAAAGCGGGAGGGCCAGGTGGGGAGACCCAGTACTTC. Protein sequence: CASSSKAGGPGGETQYF.

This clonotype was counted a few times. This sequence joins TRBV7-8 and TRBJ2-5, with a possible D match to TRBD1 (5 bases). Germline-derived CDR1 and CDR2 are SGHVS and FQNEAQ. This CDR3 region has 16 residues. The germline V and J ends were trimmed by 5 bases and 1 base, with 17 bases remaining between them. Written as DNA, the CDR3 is TGTGCCAGCAGCATATCCCTCCGACAGATCCAAGAGACCCAGTACTTC. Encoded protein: CASSISLRQIQETQYF.

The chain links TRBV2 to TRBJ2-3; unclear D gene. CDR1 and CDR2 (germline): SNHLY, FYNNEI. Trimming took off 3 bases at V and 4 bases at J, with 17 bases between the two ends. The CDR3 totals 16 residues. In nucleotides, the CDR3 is TGTGCCAGCAGTGATCGGGTTCCCCTCGGGCCAGATACGCAGTATTTT. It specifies CASSDRVPLGPDTQYF.

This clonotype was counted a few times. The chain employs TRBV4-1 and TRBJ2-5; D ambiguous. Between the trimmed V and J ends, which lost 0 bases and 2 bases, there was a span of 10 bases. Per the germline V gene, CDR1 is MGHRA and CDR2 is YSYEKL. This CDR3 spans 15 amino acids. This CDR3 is CASSQDYQVQETQYF. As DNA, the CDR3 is TGCGCCAGCAGCCAAGATTATCAAGTTCAAGAGACCCAGTACTTC.

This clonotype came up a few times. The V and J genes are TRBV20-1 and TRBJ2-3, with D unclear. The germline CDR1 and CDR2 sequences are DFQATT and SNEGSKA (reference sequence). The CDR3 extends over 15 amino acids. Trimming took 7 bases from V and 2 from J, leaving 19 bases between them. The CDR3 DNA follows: TGCAGTGATGACGCTAGTGTCCCTAACACAGATACGCAGTATTTT. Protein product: CSDDASVPNTDTQYF.

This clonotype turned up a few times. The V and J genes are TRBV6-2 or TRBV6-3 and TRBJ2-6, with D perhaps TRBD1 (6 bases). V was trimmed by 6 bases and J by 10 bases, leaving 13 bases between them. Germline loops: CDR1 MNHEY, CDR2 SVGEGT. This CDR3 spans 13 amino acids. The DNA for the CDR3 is TGTGCCAGCAGCCTCACAGGGAGTAACGTCCTGACTTTC. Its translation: CASSLTGSNVLTF.

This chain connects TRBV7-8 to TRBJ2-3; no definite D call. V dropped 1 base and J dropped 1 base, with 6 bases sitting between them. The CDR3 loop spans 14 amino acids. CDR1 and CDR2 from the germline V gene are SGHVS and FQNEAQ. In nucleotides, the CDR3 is TGTGCCAGCAGCTTAGGCTACCGCACAGATACGCAGTATTTT. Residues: CASSLGYRTDTQYF.

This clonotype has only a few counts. In DNA form, the CDR3 reads TGTGCCAGCAGCGAAGACCAGCGGGAGGGCCGAGAGCAGTTCTTC. This sequence encodes CASSEDQREGREQFF. The chain combines TRBV9 with TRBJ2-1; 10 positions match TRBD2. The ends lost 3 bases at V and 10 bases at J; junction bases unmatched: 10. Germline V gives CDR1 SGDLS, CDR2 YYNGEE. The CDR3 extends over 15 amino acids.

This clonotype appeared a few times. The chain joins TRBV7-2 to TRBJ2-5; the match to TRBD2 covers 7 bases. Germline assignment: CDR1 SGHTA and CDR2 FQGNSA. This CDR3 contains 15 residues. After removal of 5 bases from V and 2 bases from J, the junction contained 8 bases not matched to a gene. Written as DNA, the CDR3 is TGTGCCAGCAGCACTCACGGCGGGGGTCAAGAGACCCAGTACTTC. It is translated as CASSTHGGGQETQYF.

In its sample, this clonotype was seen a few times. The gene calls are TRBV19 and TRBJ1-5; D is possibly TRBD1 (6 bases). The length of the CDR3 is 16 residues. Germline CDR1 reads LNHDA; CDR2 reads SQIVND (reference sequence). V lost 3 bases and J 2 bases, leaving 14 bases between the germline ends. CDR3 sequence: CASSMVSGARNQPQHF. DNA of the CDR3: TGTGCCAGTAGTATGGTGTCAGGGGCTCGCAATCAGCCCCAGCATTTT.